The 18 T cell receptor beta chains presented below share a single source sample, sequenced in a study of blood T cell repertoires in COVID-19. Method: immunoSEQ multiplex PCR; TCRdb's copy keeps in-frame clones and lacks some. Among about 160,000 clones listed, roughly 93% were seen once. The specimen was peripheral blood. Every receptor here comes from a man in his late teens or twenties with acute or convalescent COVID-19.

The chain employs TRBV11-2 and TRBJ1-5, with D perhaps TRBD1 (6 bases). Trimming cost V 0 bases and J 3 bases, with 9 bases left between them. The CDR3 has 15 amino acids. The germline V gene has CDR1 SGHAT and CDR2 FQNNGV. CDR3 sequence reads: CASSLDQGPNQPQHF. CDR3 coding DNA: TGTGCCAGCAGCTTAGATCAGGGGCCCAATCAGCCCCAGCATTTT.

The V gene is TRBV7-8, the J gene TRBJ2-3, with D unclear. CDR1 is SGHVS and CDR2 is FQNEAQ in the germline V gene. The CDR3 is 14 residues long. V was pared by 1 base and J by 1 base, with 6 bases between. In nucleotides, the CDR3 is TGTGCCAGCAGCTTAGGGAGAGGCACAGATACGCAGTATTTT. Residues: CASSLGRGTDTQYF.

This clone appeared a single time. The rearrangement joins TRBV5-6 to TRBJ1-2; TRBD1 agrees at 8 bases. CDR1 SGHDT and CDR2 YYEEEE come from the germline V gene. After removal of 4 bases from V and 8 bases from J, the junction contained 10 bases not matched to a gene. The CDR3 runs to 14 residues. The CDR3 here is CASSGQGQGGGYTF. The CDR3 region has the DNA TGTGCCAGCAGCGGCCAAGGACAGGGTGGAGGCTACACCTTC.

The rearrangement links TRBV5-1 to TRBJ2-5, with a possible D match to TRBD1 (5 bases). Looked up from germline, CDR1 is SGHRS and CDR2 is YFSETQ. The CDR3 has 15 residues. V gave up 6 bases and J gave up 1 base, with 16 bases separating them. In DNA form, the CDR3 reads TGCGCCAGCACTCGGCAGGGCCGCTTCCAAGAGACCCAGTACTTC. This sequence encodes CASTRQGRFQETQYF.

The V gene is TRBV2, the J gene TRBJ1-3; TRBD1 agrees at 8 bases. This CDR3 region has 14 residues. Germline CDR1 is SNHLY and CDR2 is FYNNEI. After removal of 6 bases from V and 2 bases from J, the junction contained 3 bases not matched to a gene. CDR3: CASRNRGAGNTIYF. In DNA, the CDR3 is TGTGCCAGCAGGAACAGGGGGGCTGGAAACACCATATATTTT. The full variable domain, rest sourced from reference TRBV2 and TRBJ1-3, is EPEVTQTPSHQVTQMGQEVILRCVPISNHLYFYWYRQILGQKVEFLVSFYNNEISEKSEIFDDQFSVERPDGSNFTLKIRSTKLEDSAMYFCASRNRGAGNTIYFGEGSWLTVV.

J is TRBJ1-1 and V is TRBV19; the D is unclear. This CDR3 is 14 amino acids long. The germline CDR1 and CDR2 sequences are LNHDA and SQIVND (reference sequence). Deletions cut 7 bases from V and 3 bases from J, with 15 bases between. CDR3 residues: CASTIGLEDTEAFF. The CDR3 DNA reads TGTGCCAGTACTATCGGGTTGGAGGACACTGAAGCTTTCTTT. The whole variable domain, remainder taken from reference TRBV19 and TRBJ1-1, is DGGITQSPKYLFRKEGQNVTLSCEQNLNHDAMYWYRQDPGQGLRLIYYSQIVNDFQKGDIAEGYSVSREKKESFPLTVTSAQKNPTAFYLCASTIGLEDTEAFFGQGTRLTVV.

This CDR3 is CASSMSRGGSETQYF. DNA of the CDR3: TGTGCCAGTAGTATGAGTCGGGGGGGCTCGGAGACCCAGTACTTC. The chain employs TRBV19 and TRBJ2-5; TRBD2 matches at 8 bases. CDR1 LNHDA and CDR2 SQIVND come from the germline V gene (reference sequence). V lost 3 bases, J lost 5 bases, and 8 bases stayed unmatched. The CDR3 runs 15 residues.

This chain joins TRBV11-2 and TRBJ2-7; D may be TRBD2 (5 bases). The germline CDR1 and CDR2 sequences are SGHAT and FQNNGV. Trimming left V 1 base short and J 3 bases short, with 13 bases between. The CDR3 length is 15 residues. The CDR3 nucleotides read TGTGCCAGCAGCTTAGTCGGCTCGGGGTACTACGAGCAGTACTTC. It encodes CASSLVGSGYYEQYF.

The chain carries TRBV19 and TRBJ2-1; no clear D. Deletions cut 5 bases from V and 7 bases from J, with 9 bases between. Germline CDR1 and CDR2: LNHDA and SQIVND (reference sequence). CDR3 length: 12 residues. Here the CDR3 reads CASSPPENEQFF. The CDR3 DNA reads as TGTGCCAGTAGTCCCCCCGAGAATGAGCAGTTCTTC. The full variable domain, its missing parts supplied by reference TRBV19 and TRBJ2-1, is DGGITQSPKYLFRKEGQNVTLSCEQNLNHDAMYWYRQDPGQGLRLIYYSQIVNDFQKGDIAEGYSVSREKKESFPLTVTSAQKNPTAFYLCASSPPENEQFFGPGTRLTVL.

This clone appeared a few times. V and J are TRBV30 and TRBJ1-3, with D tentatively TRBD1 (5 bases). The CDR3 runs to 13 residues. V lost 3 bases, J lost 3 bases, and 9 bases lay in between. CDR1 and CDR2 from the germline V gene are GTSNPN and SVGIG (reference sequence). The CDR3 DNA sequence: TGTGCCTGGAGCACGGGGGATGGAAACACCATATATTTT. The encoded protein is CAWSTGDGNTIYF.

This clone was picked up a small number of times. The chain links TRBV30 to TRBJ1-1, with 10 bases fitting TRBD1. Trimming took 5 bases from V and 3 from J; bases not matched to a gene: 3. Germline lookup yields CDR1 GTSNPN and CDR2 SVGIG (reference sequence). The CDR3 contains 13 residues. CDR3 nucleotides: TGTGCCTGGCGACAGGGGGCGGACACTGAAGCTTTCTTT. Its translation: CAWRQGADTEAFF. The full variable domain, completed using reference TRBV30 and TRBJ1-1, is SQTIHQWPATLVQPVGSPLSLECTVEGTSNPNLYWYRQAAGRGLQLLFYSVGIGQISSEVPQNLSASRPQDRQFILSSKKLLLSDSGFYLCAWRQGADTEAFFGQGTRLTVV.

This clone occurred once. The chain has TRBV19 and TRBJ2-5, with 9 bases that match TRBD1. Germline V gene sequence: CDR1 LNHDA, CDR2 SQIVND (reference sequence). V shed 8 bases, J shed 5 bases, and the junction held 6 bases outside the gene matches. The CDR3 covers 13 residues. The CDR3 sequence: CASGSTGGETQYF. CDR3 nucleotide sequence: TGTGCCAGTGGATCGACAGGGGGGGAGACCCAGTACTTC.

The chain is built from TRBV27 and TRBJ1-4; 8 bases are a match to TRBD1. CDR3 length: 15 amino acids. The V segment lost 3 bases and the J segment 8 bases; nucleotides outside the gene matches: 8. Per the germline V gene, CDR1 is MNHEY and CDR2 is SMNVEV (reference sequence). CDR3 sequence (DNA): TGTGCCAGCAGTTTTTCAGGGGGCTTCGACGAAAAACTGTTTTTT. Translating gives CASSFSGGFDEKLFF.

The J gene is TRBJ1-1, the V gene TRBV14; D is possibly TRBD1 (5 bases). CDR3 size: 13 residues. Trimming left V 0 bases short and J 5 bases short, with 7 bases between. The germline V gene has CDR1 SGHDN and CDR2 FVKESK. CDR3 coding DNA: TGTGCCAGCAGCCAAGACAGGGTTACTGAAGCTTTCTTT. Encoded protein: CASSQDRVTEAFF.

The rearrangement uses TRBV14 and TRBJ2-1, with 9 bases fitting TRBD2. The CDR3 is 22 residues long. The J segment lost 0 bases and the V segment lost 2 bases, leaving 20 bases of the junction unmatched. Germline V gene sequence: CDR1 SGHDN, CDR2 FVKESK. CDR3 region: CASSQRLLLAGPRRGSYNEQFF. CDR3 bases: TGTGCCAGCAGCCAAAGACTATTACTAGCGGGTCCCAGAAGGGGCTCCTACAATGAGCAGTTCTTC.

CDR3 in amino acids: CASSIGTGRSYEQYF. For the CDR3, the DNA is TGTGCCAGCAGCATAGGTACAGGGCGATCCTACGAGCAGTACTTC. The rearrangement links TRBV21-1 to TRBJ2-7; the table names TRBD1, a call not compared with the DNA. TRBV21-1 is labeled a pseudogene. This CDR3 has 15 residues.

V is TRBV5-5 and J is TRBJ1-6, with 9 bases that match TRBD1. Germline CDR1 reads SGHKS; CDR2 reads YYEKEE (reference sequence). Trimming took 4 bases from V and 8 from J; bases not matched to a gene: 16. The CDR3 totals 18 residues. The CDR3 loop is CASSTPFNRGRGDSPLHF. CDR3 DNA sequence: TGTGCCAGCAGCACCCCTTTCAACAGGGGGCGAGGTGATTCACCCCTCCACTTT. Combining the CDR3 with reference TRBV5-5 and TRBJ1-6 gives the whole variable domain DAGVTQSPTHLIKTRGQQVTLRCSPISGHKSVSWYQQVLGQGPQFIFQYYEKEERGRGNFPDRFSARQFPNYSSELNVNALLLGDSALYLCASSTPFNRGRGDSPLHFGNGTRLTVT.

The J gene is TRBJ1-2, the V gene TRBV19, with 11 bases aligning to TRBD1. This CDR3 contains 15 residues. Germline trimming cut 4 bases from V and 6 bases from J; bases unmatched to any gene: 7. From germline, CDR1 is LNHDA and CDR2 SQIVND (reference sequence). CDR3 DNA: TGTGCCAGTAGTAGGACAGGGGGCGCCTTGGATGGCTACACCTTC. It is translated as CASSRTGGALDGYTF.